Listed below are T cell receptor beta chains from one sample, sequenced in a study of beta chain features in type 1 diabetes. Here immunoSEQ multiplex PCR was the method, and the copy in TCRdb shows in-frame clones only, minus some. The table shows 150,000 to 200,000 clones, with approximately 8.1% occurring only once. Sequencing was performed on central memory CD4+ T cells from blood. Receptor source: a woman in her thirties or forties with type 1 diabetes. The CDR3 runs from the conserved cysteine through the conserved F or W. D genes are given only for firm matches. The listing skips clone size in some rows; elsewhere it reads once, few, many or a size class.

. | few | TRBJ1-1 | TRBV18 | CASSPAGPTEAFF | TGTGCCAGCTCTCCAGCAGGGCCCACTGAAGCTTTCTTT
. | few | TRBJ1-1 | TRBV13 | CASSLAGGVEAFF | TGTGCCAGCAGCTTAGCCGGGGGGGTTGAAGCTTTCTTT
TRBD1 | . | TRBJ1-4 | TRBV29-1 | CSVESPRGRGNEKLFF | TGCAGCGTTGAATCCCCCAGGGGGCGAGGTAATGAAAAACTGTTTTTT
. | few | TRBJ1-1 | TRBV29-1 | CSGGHPSNTEAFF | TGCAGCGGGGGACACCCGTCGAACACTGAAGCTTTCTTT
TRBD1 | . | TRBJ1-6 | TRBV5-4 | CASSAGQGERPLHF | TGTGCCAGCAGCGCTGGACAGGGGGAAAGGCCCCTCCACTTT
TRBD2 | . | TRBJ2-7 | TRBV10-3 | CAISPSGRANEQYF | TGTGCCATCAGCCCTAGCGGGAGGGCCAACGAGCAGTACTTC
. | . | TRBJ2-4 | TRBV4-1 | CASSLTRGTHNIQYF | TGCGCCAGCAGCCTGACCCGCGGGACCCACAACATTCAGTACTTC
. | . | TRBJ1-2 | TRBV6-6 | CASSYSIREGYTF | TGTGCCAGCAGTTACTCGATCAGGGAAGGCTACACCTTC
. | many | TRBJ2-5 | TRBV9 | CASSVERGETQYF | TGTGCCAGCAGCGTAGAAAGGGGTGAGACCCAGTACTTC
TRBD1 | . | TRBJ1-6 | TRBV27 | CASSFRDRGSSPLHF | TGTGCCAGCAGTTTCCGGGACAGGGGTTCTTCACCCCTCCACTTT
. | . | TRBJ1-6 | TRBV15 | CATSRDLGLNSPLHF | TGTGCCACCAGCAGAGACTTGGGGCTTAATTCACCCCTCCACTTT
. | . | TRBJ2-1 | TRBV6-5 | CASSYSGRNEQFF | TGTGCCAGCAGTTACTCGGGGCGGAATGAGCAGTTCTTC
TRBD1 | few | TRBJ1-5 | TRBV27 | CASRRTGRDQPQHF | TGTGCCAGCAGGAGGACAGGGAGGGATCAGCCCCAGCATTTT
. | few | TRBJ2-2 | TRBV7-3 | CASSPNAGSITGELFF | TGTGCCAGCAGCCCCAACGCGGGCTCTATAACCGGGGAGCTGTTTTTT
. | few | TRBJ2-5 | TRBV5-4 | CASSRGGQETQYF | TGTGCCAGCAGCCGCGGCGGGCAAGAGACCCAGTACTTC
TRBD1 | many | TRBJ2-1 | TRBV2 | CASREQGYEQFF | TGTGCCAGCAGGGAACAGGGGTACGAGCAGTTCTTC
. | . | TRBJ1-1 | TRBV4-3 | CASSQDIGALGTEAFF | TGCGCCAGCAGCCAAGATATAGGGGCGCTGGGCACTGAAGCTTTCTTT
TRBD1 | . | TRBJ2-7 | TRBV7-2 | CASSPGQWSYEQYF | TGTGCCAGCAGCCCGGGACAGTGGTCCTACGAGCAGTACTTC
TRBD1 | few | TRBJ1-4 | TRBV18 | CASSRPGQGREKLFF | TGTGCCAGCTCGCGGCCGGGACAGGGTCGTGAAAAACTGTTTTTT
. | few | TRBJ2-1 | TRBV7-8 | CASSLTGEYNEQFF | TGTGCCAGCAGCTTAACGGGGGAATACAATGAGCAGTTCTTC
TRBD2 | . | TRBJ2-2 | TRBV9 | CASSLAGVGTGELFF | TGTGCCAGCAGTTTAGCGGGAGTCGGCACCGGGGAGCTGTTTTTT
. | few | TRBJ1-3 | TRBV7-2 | CASSSQGVGTIYF | TGTGCCAGCAGCTCACAGGGAGTGGGCACCATATATTTT
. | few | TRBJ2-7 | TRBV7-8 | CASSLPMTGEQYF | TGTGCCAGCAGCCTACCTATGACGGGCGAGCAGTACTTC
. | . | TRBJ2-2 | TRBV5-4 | CASSLVGSLNTGELFF | TGTGCCAGCAGCTTGGTGGGCTCCCTGAACACCGGGGAGCTGTTTTTT
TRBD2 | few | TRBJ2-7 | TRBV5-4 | CASSPQVTSGDEQYF | TGTGCCAGCAGCCCGCAGGTAACTAGCGGGGACGAGCAGTACTTC
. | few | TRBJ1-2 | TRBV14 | CASSQRSQDYGYTF | TGTGCCAGCAGCCAACGTTCCCAGGACTATGGCTACACCTTC
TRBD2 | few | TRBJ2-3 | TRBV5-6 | CASTSREDTDTQYF | TGTGCCAGTACTTCACGGGAGGACACAGATACGCAGTATTTT
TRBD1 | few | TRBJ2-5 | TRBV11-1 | CASSWGQGIETQYF | TGTGCCAGCAGCTGGGGACAGGGGATTGAGACCCAGTACTTC
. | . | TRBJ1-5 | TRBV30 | CAWSVRGGDQPQHF | TGTGCCTGGAGTGTACGGGGGGGAGATCAGCCCCAGCATTTT
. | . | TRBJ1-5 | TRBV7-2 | CASRFGGEQPQHF | TGTGCCAGCAGGTTTGGTGGGGAGCAGCCCCAGCATTTT
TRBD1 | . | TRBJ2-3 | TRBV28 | CASSLLTGVVGDTQYF | TGTGCCAGCAGTTTATTAACAGGGGTGGTGGGAGATACGCAGTATTTT
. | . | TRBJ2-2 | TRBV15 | CATSRPASDLTGELFF | TGTGCCACCAGCAGACCGGCTAGCGACCTTACCGGGGAGCTGTTTTTT
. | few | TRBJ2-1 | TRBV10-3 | CAISELGGYNEQFF | TGTGCCATCAGTGAGCTCGGGGGCTACAATGAGCAGTTCTTC
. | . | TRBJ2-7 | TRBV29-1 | CSVDLQGGYEQYF | TGCAGCGTTGATCTGCAGGGTGGTTACGAGCAGTACTTC
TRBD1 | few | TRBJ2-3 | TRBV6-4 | CASSGQGGTDTQYF | TGTGCCAGCAGTGGACAGGGGGGGACAGATACGCAGTATTTT
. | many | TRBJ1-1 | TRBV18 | CASSEGDTEAFF | TGTGCCAGCTCCGAGGGCGACACTGAAGCTTTCTTT
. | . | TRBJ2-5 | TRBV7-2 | CASSSGVTQYF | TGTGCCAGCAGCTCAGGGGTGACCCAGTACTTC
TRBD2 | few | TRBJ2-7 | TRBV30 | CAWSAQRGGYEQYF | TGTGCCTGGAGTGCCCAGCGGGGGGGCTACGAGCAGTACTTC
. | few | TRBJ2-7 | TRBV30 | CAWSSTGMIWYEQYF | TGTGCCTGGAGTTCTACAGGGATGATTTGGTACGAGCAGTACTTC
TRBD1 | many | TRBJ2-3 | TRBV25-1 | CASSEFGTGAASEQYF | TGTGCCAGCAGTGAATTTGGGACAGGGGCGGCATCTGAGCAGTATTTT